This TCR beta chain was recorded in a study of T cells in Graves' hyperthyroidism and ophthalmopathy. Regions amplified from RNA transcripts were the TCR beta CDR3 regions. The HTBI primer set drove a first-round RT-PCR of the TCR CDR3. In TCRdb, the multiplex PCR reads were re-called with MiXCR into one record per CDR3 protein. The profile covers roughly 400,000 distinct CDR3 sequences, with more than 12% appearing a single time and under 30% taken by the ten largest. There are many counts of this clonotype. After removal of 7 bases from V and 2 bases from J, the junction contained 6 bases not matched to a gene. CDR3 length equals 15 residues.

The receptor was derived from a man aged 50 to 59 with Graves' ophthalmopathy. The sequenced sample consisted of blood. The V gene is TRBV12-3 or TRBV12-4, the J gene TRBJ2-5; 11 nucleotides align to TRBD2. This chain's CDR3 is CASNLSGRDQETQYF. CDR3 in DNA: TGTGCCAGCAACCTTAGCGGGAGGGATCAAGAGACCCAGTACTTC.